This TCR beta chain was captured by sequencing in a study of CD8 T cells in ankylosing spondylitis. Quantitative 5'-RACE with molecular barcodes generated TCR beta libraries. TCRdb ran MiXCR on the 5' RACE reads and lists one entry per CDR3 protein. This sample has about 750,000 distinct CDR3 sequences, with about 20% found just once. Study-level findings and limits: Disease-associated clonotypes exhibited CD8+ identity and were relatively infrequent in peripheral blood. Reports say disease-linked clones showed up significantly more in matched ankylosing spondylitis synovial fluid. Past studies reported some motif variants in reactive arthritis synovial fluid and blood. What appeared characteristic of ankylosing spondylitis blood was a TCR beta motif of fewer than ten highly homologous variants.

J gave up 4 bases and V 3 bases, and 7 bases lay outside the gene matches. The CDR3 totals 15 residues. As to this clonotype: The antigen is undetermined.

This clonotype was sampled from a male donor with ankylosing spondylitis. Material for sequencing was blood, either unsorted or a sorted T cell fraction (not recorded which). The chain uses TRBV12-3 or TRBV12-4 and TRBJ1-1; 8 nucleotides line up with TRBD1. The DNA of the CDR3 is TGTGCCAGCAGTTTTAACAGGGGGGTGGGCACTGAAGCTTTCTTT. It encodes CASSFNRGVGTEAFF.